Sequencing of this T cell receptor beta chain was carried out in a study of identical twins (TCRdb year 2016). A note on the overall study: The study deep-sequenced TCR alpha and beta repertoires from monozygotic twins, unrelated adults of various ages and cord blood to test whether fetal clonotypes persist. To rule out contamination, the twin experiments were replicated at different times with different library preparation protocols. Overall study results and their limits: Conclusions relied on cross-sectional statistical analysis, since the same donors could not be followed over many years. Invariant T cells such as MAIT and iNKT could partly confound zero-insertion analyses, though diverse VJ usage argued against this for most clonotypes. Abundant cord blood beta clonotypes carried fewer insertions; young adult naive repertoires showed a weaker similar trend, while memory repertoires showed none. Out-of-frame TCR alpha sharing in monozygotic twins was systematically underestimated by recombination models, whereas sharing between unrelated individuals was in agreement with the recombination models. Compared with coincidental sharing between unrelated individuals, out-of-frame TCR alpha sequences shared between twins had an excess of sequences with low generation probability. A weaker excess of twin sharing was found in beta out-of-frame sequences because the signal-to-noise ratio was lowered by fewer shared sequences.

The germline V gene encodes CDR1 LGHDT and CDR2 YNNKEL (reference sequence). Inclusive of the bounding cysteine and phenylalanine, the CDR3 is 16 residues long. Only the CDR3 portion is preserved as DNA: 48 bases, with reading frame beginning at the first base. The germline V and J ends show losses of 2 bases and 7 bases respectively, and no gene match explains 8 bases of the junction. Receptor amplification or capture employed 5' RACE. The listed sequencing device is Illumina HiSeq 2000. Template switching introduced a universal primer binding site; the final cDNA contained a unique molecular identifier, enabling accurate counting of TCR cDNA molecules. Specific primers in the conserved constant-segment region were used to synthesize first-strand cDNA for the TCR alpha and beta chains. To control for contamination, every cDNA library was double barcoded, receiving both a SMART-Mk sample barcode and Illumina barcodes. TruSeq adapter sequences and Illumina sample barcodes were added in two successive PCR steps. Sequencing of the TCR alpha and beta cDNA libraries was done on the Illumina HiSeq platform using custom primers. In the source study's methods: Unique molecular identifiers were extracted from raw reads with MiGEC, and CDR3 positions were determined with MiXCR. Recombination models were inferred per individual with the repgenHMM and IGoR tools using an EM algorithm. The analysis of shared clonotypes was done with the tcR package in R, with sharing normalized by the product of cloneset sizes. To study raw recombination without the effects of thymic and clonal selection, out-of-frame nonproductive sequences were analyzed. TCRdb reanalyzed the raw reads on its own, using fastp at Q25 for trimming and MiXCR for clone calling, and kept in-frame beta chains. Rows are combined by CDR3 protein, so each entry shows the most common genes and DNA. The authors' filters were not applied to this entry. This sample holds 400,000 to 550,000 distinct CDR3 sequences; around 20% were observed only once. Of the sample, around 0.91% falls within the top ten clones.

Only healthy Caucasian donors were included. The twin cohort comprised three pairs of female monozygotic twins, all aged about 18 to 30 years. CD4+ and CD8+ T cell populations were isolated with positive isolation kits from Invitrogen. This clonotype was counted ten times or more. The antigen it binds to is not known. Base-call qualities are not available, and no considerably larger clone is one nucleotide away. These data were also reused for a study on T cells expressing NK-cell markers. Reported in the second study: Three sorted T-cell subsets (CD3+CD56+NKG2C+, CD3+CD56+NKG2C- and CD3+CD56-NKG2C+) from under ten donors had their TCR beta-chain repertoires profiled. Among the eight sequenced donors, seven were HCMV-seropositive and one was HCMV-seronegative. In several experiments an anti-gammadeltaTCR antibody was added to restrict sorting to alphabetaTCR-expressing T cells. In a handful of donors, the dominant CD3+CD56+NKG2C+ clonotypes were among the top 10 CD8+ clonotypes and accounted for roughly 1.0-8% of CD8+ T cells. Those dominant clonotypes were again the most abundant among CD3+CD56-NKG2C+ cells in a few donors, at roughly 25-65%. It remained unclear whether the expanded NKG2C-expressing T cell clones were specific for HCMV antigens. The eight sequenced donors were randomly selected healthy volunteers, three men and five women. HCMV serostatus was determined by detecting HCMV-specific IgG in serum with a commercial ELISA kit. MIGEC handled demultiplexing of the reads and grouping by UMI, while MiTCR was used to assemble and quantify clonotypes. To exclude erroneous sequences, only TCR cDNA sequences supported by at least two reads were retained. The tcR package was used for downstream repertoire analysis, and clonotypes were matched between fractions using CDR3 nucleotide sequence together with V segment. VDJmatch was used to annotate antigen specificity against VDJdb, with one amino acid substitution in CDR3 allowed.

The TCR sequence derives from a woman between 18 and 29 years old in good health. The rearranged chain carries TRBV3-1 and TRBJ2-1, and TRBD2 aligns with 10 junction nucleotides. Sequenced: CD4+ T cells sorted from blood. The nucleotide sequence reads as follows: TGTGCCAGCAGCCAACTAGCGGGAGCCGGTTCTAATGAGCAGTTCTTC. This sequence encodes CASSQLAGAGSNEQFF.